Each of the 28 T cell receptor beta chains below was sequenced from the same sample in a study of blood T cell repertoires in COVID-19. The data were produced by immunoSEQ multiplex PCR, yet TCRdb's version contains in-frame clones alone and is incomplete. In the table there are roughly 160,000 clones, about four fifths of which are singletons. What was sequenced was PBMCs or T cells enriched from blood (not recorded which). These receptors came from a woman in her fifties or sixties who had recovered from COVID-19.

CDR3 DNA sequence: TGTGCCACCAGTGATTCTGGACAGGCAAATGAAAAACTGTTTTTT. Translated: CATSDSGQANEKLFF. V is TRBV24-1 and J is TRBJ1-4; TRBD1 aligns across 7 bases. The CDR3 is 15 amino acids. With 2 bases clipped from V and 5 bases from J, the junction kept 4 bases outside the gene matches. Germline values: CDR1 KGHDR, CDR2 SFDVKD.

The chain has TRBV6-1 and TRBJ1-2; 9 bases align to TRBD1. In germline, CDR1 is MNHNS, CDR2 SASEGT. V shed 2 bases and J 8 bases; nucleotides not matched to a gene: 9. The CDR3 spans 15 residues. The CDR3 loop is CASSELGQGGRGYTF. The CDR3 coding sequence is TGTGCCAGCAGTGAATTGGGACAGGGCGGACGCGGCTACACCTTC.

V gene TRBV6-5 combines with J gene TRBJ1-4; D ambiguous. V was cut by 2 bases and J by 8 bases, with 6 bases left in between. Germline CDR1 and CDR2: MNHEY and SVGAGI. CDR3 length: 12 amino acids. CDR3 residues: CASSYRSEKLFF. The CDR3 nucleotides are TGTGCCAGCAGTTACAGGAGCGAAAAACTGTTTTTT.

A few counts support this clone. The V and J genes are TRBV19 and TRBJ1-4, with 8 bases matching TRBD1. Trimming took 8 bases from V and 8 from J; bases not matched to a gene: 19. Per germline, CDR1 LNHDA and CDR2 SQIVND (reference sequence). The CDR3 loop spans 17 amino acids. The CDR3 loop is CASHPGQAFPLVEKLFF. CDR3 nucleotides: TGTGCCAGTCACCCGGGACAGGCCTTCCCTTTAGTCGAAAAACTGTTTTTT.

This CDR3 reads CASSRDSQNTEAFF. In DNA, the CDR3 is TGCGCCAGCAGCCGGGACAGCCAGAACACTGAAGCTTTCTTT. The rearrangement uses TRBV5-1 and TRBJ1-1; TRBD1 aligns across 7 bases. J gave up 1 base and V 4 bases, and 4 bases lay outside the gene matches. There are 14 residues in the CDR3. Per germline, CDR1 SGHRS and CDR2 YFSETQ.

This sequence joins TRBV5-6 and TRBJ1-1; unclear D gene. This CDR3 spans 14 amino acids. V was clipped by 2 bases and J by 1 base, with 9 bases between them. CDR1 is SGHDT and CDR2 is YYEEEE in the germline V gene. The chain's CDR3 is CASSFGLENTEAFF. The CDR3 DNA reads TGTGCCAGCAGCTTTGGCCTCGAGAACACTGAAGCTTTCTTT.

CDR3 sequence reads: CAIRDVGGTEAFF. DNA of the CDR3: TGTGCCATCAGGGACGTGGGGGGCACTGAAGCTTTCTTT. The chain is built from TRBV10-3 and TRBJ1-1; tentative D call: TRBD1 (5 bases). In germline, CDR1 is ENHRY, CDR2 SYGVKD. The CDR3 length is 13 residues. V was cut by 6 bases and J by 4 bases, with 12 bases left in between.

The chain uses TRBV4-1 and TRBJ1-2, with 7 bases matching TRBD1. The V gene's germline CDR1 is MGHRA and CDR2 YSYEKL. J lost 7 bases, V lost 0 bases, and 2 bases had no gene match. The CDR3 is made up of 13 amino acids. The CDR3 region is CASSQDSGGGYTF. CDR3 in DNA: TGCGCCAGCAGCCAAGATTCAGGGGGTGGCTACACCTTC.

This CDR3 is CASRSKGAFGNTIYF. The CDR3 region has the DNA TGTGCAAGTCGCTCTAAGGGGGCGTTTGGAAACACCATATATTTT. The chain couples TRBV12-2 to TRBJ1-3; the table names TRBD1, a call not compared with the DNA. TRBV12-2 constitutes a pseudogene. The length of the CDR3 is 15 residues.

V and J are TRBV12-3 or TRBV12-4 and TRBJ1-1; D call uncertain. The CDR3 runs to 13 residues. The V and J ends lost 6 bases and 4 bases respectively, with 12 bases between them. CDR3 protein: CASSDRRGTEAFF. The CDR3, as DNA: TGTGCCAGCAGCGACCGACGGGGCACTGAAGCTTTCTTT.

This clone appeared a single time. V gene TRBV20-1 combines with J gene TRBJ1-2; TRBD1 matches 7 bases. Germline values: CDR1 DFQATT, CDR2 SNEGSKA (reference sequence). After removal of 3 bases from V and 4 bases from J, the junction contained 2 bases not matched to a gene. The CDR3 runs to 12 residues. CDR3 bases: TGCAGTGCTAGTTCAGGGGGCTATGGCTACACCTTC. It specifies CSASSGGYGYTF.

This clone was recorded only once. The J gene is TRBJ2-3, the V gene TRBV9; D may be TRBD1 (8 bases). CDR3 size: 18 residues. Trimming removed 3 bases from V and 0 bases from J, with 20 bases in between. Germline V gene lookup returns CDR1 SGDLS and CDR2 YYNGEE. This chain's CDR3 is CASSADRGGSFSTDTQYF. Written as DNA, the CDR3 is TGTGCCAGCAGCGCCGACAGGGGAGGGAGTTTTAGCACAGATACGCAGTATTTT.

The chain uses TRBV29-1 and TRBJ2-1, with D perhaps TRBD1 (5 bases). This CDR3 has 13 residues. The V end lost 6 bases, the J end lost 6 bases, and 15 bases lay between the germline ends. CDR1 is SQVTM, CDR2 ANQGSEA, per germline. CDR3 coding DNA: TGCAGCGTCAAAGGTGGCCAGGGCAATGAGCAGTTCTTC. It translates to CSVKGGQGNEQFF.

The V call is TRBV25-1, the J call TRBJ1-2, with TRBD1 identical over 8 bases. V was pared by 5 bases and J by 6 bases, with 2 bases of the junction left unmatched. This CDR3 is built from 12 residues. Germline loops: CDR1 MGHDK, CDR2 SYGVNS. CDR3 bases: TGTGCCAGCAGTCACAGGGGGAATGGCTACACCTTC. Its protein is CASSHRGNGYTF.

The V gene is TRBV7-7, the J gene TRBJ2-5, with TRBD2 matching 8 bases. This CDR3 has 16 residues. Germline V gene data show CDR1 as SSHAT and CDR2 as FNYEAQ (reference sequence). The J segment lost 4 bases and the V segment lost 2 bases, leaving 9 bases of the junction unmatched. The CDR3 DNA sequence: TGTGCCAGCAGCTTATATGTCGGGGGGGCCGCAGAGACCCAGTACTTC. This translates into CASSLYVGGAAETQYF.

This clone was counted only a few times. CDR3 region: CASSWTGPHEQYF. The DNA of the CDR3 is TGCGCCAGCAGCTGGACAGGGCCCCACGAGCAGTACTTC. V and J are TRBV5-1 and TRBJ2-7, with TRBD1 matching over 8 bases. Germline loops: CDR1 SGHRS, CDR2 YFSETQ. There are 13 residues in the CDR3. V shed 3 bases, J shed 5 bases, and the junction held 4 bases outside the gene matches.

The rearrangement uses TRBV2 and TRBJ2-3, with 7 positions matching TRBD1. The CDR3 sequence is 18 residues long. Trimming cost V 4 bases and J 2 bases; bases outside gene matches: 15. Germline values: CDR1 SNHLY, CDR2 FYNNEI. Here the CDR3 DNA reads TGTGCCAGCAGTGCCGGGACAGTCTCAAGGGTCAACACAGATACGCAGTATTTT. Translating gives CASSAGTVSRVNTDTQYF. The full variable domain, in which reference TRBV2 and TRBJ2-3 provide the parts outside the CDR3, is EPEVTQTPSHQVTQMGQEVILRCVPISNHLYFYWYRQILGQKVEFLVSFYNNEISEKSEIFDDQFSVERPDGSNFTLKIRSTKLEDSAMYFCASSAGTVSRVNTDTQYFGPGTRLTVL.

The chain has TRBV27 and TRBJ1-1, with 8 bases lining up with TRBD1. The V gene end was trimmed by 7 bases and the J gene end by 4 bases; junction bases not matched to a gene: 11. The CDR3 has 15 residues. Germline CDR1 MNHEY, CDR2 SMNVEV (reference sequence). The CDR3 sequence: CASTPVAGTGTEAFF. The CDR3 nucleotides are TGTGCCAGCACCCCAGTAGCAGGGACAGGCACTGAAGCTTTCTTT.

J is TRBJ1-2 and V is TRBV5-1; D is ambiguous. V lost 1 base to trimming and J lost 6 bases, with 13 bases between them. Germline V CDR1 and CDR2: SGHRS, YFSETQ. This CDR3 comprises 14 residues. This chain's CDR3 is CASSLFSGQDGYTF. DNA for the CDR3: TGCGCCAGCAGCTTGTTCAGCGGTCAAGATGGCTACACCTTC.

The chain combines TRBV4-2 with TRBJ2-5; 11 nucleotides match TRBD1. Germline V CDR1 and CDR2: LGHNA, YNFKEQ. The ends lost 4 bases at V and 4 bases at J; junction bases unmatched: 2. The CDR3 totals 14 residues. The CDR3 loop reads CASSLGQGGETQYF. CDR3 DNA sequence: TGTGCCAGCAGCCTGGGACAGGGGGGAGAGACCCAGTACTTC.

This clone was picked up a small number of times. The chain employs TRBV3-1 (or the pseudogene TRBV3-2) and TRBJ2-1; tentative D call: TRBD1 (6 bases). Trimming removed 1 base from V and 8 bases from J, with 15 bases in between. This CDR3 is built from 15 residues. CDR1 and CDR2 from the germline V gene are LGHDT and YNNKEL (reference sequence). CDR3 amino acids: CASSQGPRPGDEQFF. The CDR3 region has the DNA TGTGCCAGCAGCCAAGGACCCCGGCCAGGGGATGAGCAGTTCTTC.

This rearrangement joins TRBV18 to TRBJ2-5; D is ambiguous. The CDR3 is 16 amino acids. The germline V and J ends were trimmed by 6 bases and 1 base, with 18 bases remaining between them. The V gene's germline CDR1 is KGHSH and CDR2 LQKENI. In nucleotides, the CDR3 is TGTGCCAGCTCCGCATCAGGCTATCGGATCCAAGAGACCCAGTACTTC. It yields the protein CASSASGYRIQETQYF.

The chain links TRBV27 to TRBJ2-1; 7 bases align to TRBD1. The V segment lost 6 bases and the J segment 5 bases; nucleotides outside the gene matches: 25. Germline CDR1 is MNHEY and CDR2 is SMNVEV (reference sequence). The CDR3 extends over 20 amino acids. In DNA, the CDR3 is TGTGCCAGCAGCTCGAATATACAGGGGTCTCGGCTTCGGCGCCACAATGAGCAGTTCTTC. It is translated as CASSSNIQGSRLRRHNEQFF.

The chain links TRBV19 to TRBJ1-1; D is unclear. Between the trimmed V and J ends, which lost 5 bases and 7 bases, there was a span of 8 bases. The CDR3 consists of 11 residues. Germline CDR1 reads LNHDA; CDR2 reads SQIVND (reference sequence). CDR3 amino acids: CASSRKLEAFF. The CDR3, as DNA: TGTGCCAGTAGTCGCAAACTTGAAGCTTTCTTT. The variable domain in full, completed from reference TRBV19 and TRBJ1-1, reads DGGITQSPKYLFRKEGQNVTLSCEQNLNHDAMYWYRQDPGQGLRLIYYSQIVNDFQKGDIAEGYSVSREKKESFPLTVTSAQKNPTAFYLCASSRKLEAFFGQGTRLTVV.

This chain joins TRBV5-4 and TRBJ1-1, with D perhaps matching TRBD1 (6 bases). V dropped 4 bases and J dropped 5 bases, with 18 bases sitting between them. CDR3 size: 15 residues. Germline CDR1 is SGHNT and CDR2 is YYREEE (reference sequence). The CDR3 region has the DNA TGTGCCAGCAGCCCCGGGGGGGCGAAGGGTACTGAAGCTTTCTTT. Its translation: CASSPGGAKGTEAFF.

The chain is built from TRBV6-5 and TRBJ1-5; 8 positions agree with TRBD1. Unmatched junction bases numbered 7, after V lost 6 bases and J lost 3 bases. Germline V gene lookup returns CDR1 MNHEY and CDR2 SVGAGI. The CDR3 covers 15 residues. The chain's CDR3 is CASSLTGAYNQPQHF. As DNA, the CDR3 is TGTGCCAGCAGCTTGACAGGGGCGTACAATCAGCCCCAGCATTTT.

The chain uses TRBV14 and TRBJ2-7, with a tentative D call TRBD1 (5 bases). The V gene's germline CDR1 is SGHDN and CDR2 FVKESK. There are 14 residues in the CDR3. Deletions cut 2 bases from V and 3 bases from J, with 11 bases between. CDR3 DNA sequence: TGTGCCAGCAGCCAAACCACAGGCCACTACGAGCAGTACTTC. Amino acids: CASSQTTGHYEQYF.

V and J are TRBV19 and TRBJ1-5; D gene uncertain. The CDR3 has 16 residues. In germline, CDR1 is LNHDA, CDR2 SQIVND (reference sequence). V lost 6 bases, J lost 5 bases, and 20 bases lay in between. CDR3 region: CASSRDYIGNYQPQHF. Written as DNA, the CDR3 is TGTGCCAGTAGCCGAGATTATATCGGTAACTATCAGCCCCAGCATTTT. Looking up the rest from reference TRBV19 and TRBJ1-5 gives the full variable domain: DGGITQSPKYLFRKEGQNVTLSCEQNLNHDAMYWYRQDPGQGLRLIYYSQIVNDFQKGDIAEGYSVSREKKESFPLTVTSAQKNPTAFYLCASSRDYIGNYQPQHFGDGTRLSIL.